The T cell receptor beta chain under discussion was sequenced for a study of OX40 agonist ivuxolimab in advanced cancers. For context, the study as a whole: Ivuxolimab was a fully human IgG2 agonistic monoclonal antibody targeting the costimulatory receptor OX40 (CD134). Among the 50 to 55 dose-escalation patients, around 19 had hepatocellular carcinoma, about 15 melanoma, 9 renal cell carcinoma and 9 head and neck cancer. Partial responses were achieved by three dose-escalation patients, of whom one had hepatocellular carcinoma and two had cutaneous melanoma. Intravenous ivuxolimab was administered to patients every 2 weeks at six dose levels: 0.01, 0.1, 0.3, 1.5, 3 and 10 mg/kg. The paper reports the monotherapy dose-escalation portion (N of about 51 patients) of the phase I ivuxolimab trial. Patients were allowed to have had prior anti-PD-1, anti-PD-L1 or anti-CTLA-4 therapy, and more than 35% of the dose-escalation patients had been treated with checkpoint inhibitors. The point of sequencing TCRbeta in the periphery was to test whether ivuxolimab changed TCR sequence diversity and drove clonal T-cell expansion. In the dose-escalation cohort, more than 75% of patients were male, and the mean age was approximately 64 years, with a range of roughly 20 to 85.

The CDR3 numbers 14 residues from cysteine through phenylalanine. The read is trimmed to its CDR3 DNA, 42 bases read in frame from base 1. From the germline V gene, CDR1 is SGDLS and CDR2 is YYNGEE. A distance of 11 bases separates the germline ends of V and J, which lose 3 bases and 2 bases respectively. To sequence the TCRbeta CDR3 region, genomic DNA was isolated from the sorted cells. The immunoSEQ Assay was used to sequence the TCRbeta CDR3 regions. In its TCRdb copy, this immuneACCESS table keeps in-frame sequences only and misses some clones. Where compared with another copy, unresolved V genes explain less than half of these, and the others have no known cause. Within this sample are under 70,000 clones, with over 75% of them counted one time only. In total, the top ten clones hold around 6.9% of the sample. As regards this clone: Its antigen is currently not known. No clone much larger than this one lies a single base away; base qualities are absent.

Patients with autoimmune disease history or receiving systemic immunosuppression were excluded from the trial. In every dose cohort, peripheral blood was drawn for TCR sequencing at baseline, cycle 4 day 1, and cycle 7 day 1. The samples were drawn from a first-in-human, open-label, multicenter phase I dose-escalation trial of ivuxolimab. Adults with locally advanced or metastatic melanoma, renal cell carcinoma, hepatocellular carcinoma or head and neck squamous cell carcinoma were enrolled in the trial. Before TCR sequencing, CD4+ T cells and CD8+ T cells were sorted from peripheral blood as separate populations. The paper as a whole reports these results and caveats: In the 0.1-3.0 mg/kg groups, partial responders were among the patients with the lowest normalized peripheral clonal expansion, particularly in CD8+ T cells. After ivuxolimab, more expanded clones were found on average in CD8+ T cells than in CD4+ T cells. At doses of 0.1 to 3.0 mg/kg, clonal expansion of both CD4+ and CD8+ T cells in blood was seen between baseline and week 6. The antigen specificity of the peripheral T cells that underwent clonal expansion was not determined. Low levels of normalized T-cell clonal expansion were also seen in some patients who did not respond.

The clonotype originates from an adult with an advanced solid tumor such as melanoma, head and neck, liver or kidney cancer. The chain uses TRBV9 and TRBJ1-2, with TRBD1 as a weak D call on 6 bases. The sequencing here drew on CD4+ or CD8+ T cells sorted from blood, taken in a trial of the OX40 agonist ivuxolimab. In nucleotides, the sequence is TGTGCCAGCAGCGAGGGGGTCTCGAACTATGGCTACACCTTC. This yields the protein CASSEGVSNYGYTF.